The 31 T cell receptor beta chains below all came from one sample that was sequenced in a study of technical replicates of blood from a few donors. Sequencing was performed with immunoSEQ multiplex PCR; in TCRdb, only in-frame clones are kept and a portion is missing. Of approximately 81,000 clones in the sample, more than 90% were seen once. Source material: T cells isolated from PBMCs. The receptor set was obtained from a human donor in good health.

This clone is a singleton in its sample. CDR3 coding DNA: TGTGCCAGCAGTTTACTCCGGGACAGGGTCCATGAGCAGTTCTTC. Protein: CASSLLRDRVHEQFF. The chain links TRBV6-5 to TRBJ2-1, with TRBD1 identical over 9 bases. Germline lookup yields CDR1 MNHEY and CDR2 SVGAGI. The CDR3 has 15 residues. V trimming: 4 bases; J trimming: 8 bases; junction bases outside the gene matches: 9.

This clone was counted once. The V and J genes are TRBV18 and TRBJ2-5; possible D gene TRBD1, 6 bases. Germline CDR1 and CDR2: KGHSH and LQKENI. V was trimmed by 1 base and J by 5 bases, leaving 11 bases between them. CDR3 length: 14 residues. CDR3 bases: TGTGCCAGCTCACCACTCAGGGGCTTCGAGACCCAGTACTTC. It yields the protein CASSPLRGFETQYF.

J is TRBJ2-7 and V is TRBV27; 11 bases agree with TRBD2. The germline V gene encodes CDR1 MNHEY and CDR2 SMNVEV (reference sequence). The CDR3 has 14 residues. Unmatched junction bases numbered 5, after V lost 8 bases and J lost 2 bases. Here the CDR3 reads CASGRLAGTYEQYF. CDR3 nucleotides: TGTGCCAGCGGTCGACTAGCGGGGACCTACGAGCAGTACTTC.

The chain links TRBV6-5 to TRBJ2-1; D is possibly TRBD2 (5 bases). The CDR3 loop spans 16 amino acids. V was shortened by 0 bases and J by 2 bases, with 11 bases between the two germline ends. CDR1 and CDR2 from the germline V gene are MNHEY and SVGAGI. For the CDR3, the DNA is TGTGCCAGCAGTTACTCGCCCGGGAACGCCTACAATGAGCAGTTCTTC. This codes for CASSYSPGNAYNEQFF.

The chain combines TRBV6-6 with TRBJ2-1; 8 bases align to TRBD2. CDR1 and CDR2 from the germline V gene are MNHNY and SVGAGI (reference sequence). This CDR3 has 12 residues. CDR3 DNA sequence: TGTGCGACGGGGCGGGGGGAGAATGAGCAGTTCTTC. Residues: CATGRGENEQFF.

Comment on this clone: This sample includes further DNA sequences coding for the same CDR3. The J gene is TRBJ2-7, the V gene TRBV7-2, with 13 positions matching TRBD2. CDR3 length: 16 amino acids. CDR1 SGHTA and CDR2 FQGNSA come from the germline V gene. V lost 0 bases, J lost 4 bases, and 3 bases stayed unmatched. The CDR3 nucleotides are TGTGCCAGCAGCTTAGCCGGGACTAGCGGGACGTACGAGCAGTACTTC. This sequence encodes CASSLAGTSGTYEQYF.

The V and J genes are TRBV5-3 and TRBJ1-1; 12 nucleotides line up with TRBD1. TRBV5-3 carries the ORF label, with uncertain function. The CDR3 runs 18 residues. V trimming: 3 bases; J trimming: 3 bases; junction bases outside the gene matches: 12. CDR3 coding DNA: TGTGCCAGAAGCTCGGAACCGGGACAGGGGGCACTTGACACTGAAGCTTTCTTT. Protein sequence: CARSSEPGQGALDTEAFF.

The chain has TRBV7-9 and TRBJ2-1; 7 nucleotides align to TRBD2. Per germline, CDR1 SEHNR and CDR2 FQNEAQ (reference sequence). The CDR3 length is 15 residues. V shed 4 bases and J 6 bases; nucleotides not matched to a gene: 9. The chain's CDR3 is CASSSLWEGLNEQFF. As DNA, the CDR3 is TGTGCCAGCAGCTCGCTTTGGGAGGGCCTCAATGAGCAGTTCTTC. The variable domain in full, completed from reference TRBV7-9 and TRBJ2-1, reads DTGVSQNPRHKITKRGQNVTFRCDPISEHNRLYWYRQTLGQGPEFLTYFQNEAQLEKSRLLSDRFSAERPKGSFSTLEIQRTEQGDSAMYLCASSSLWEGLNEQFFGPGTRLTVL.

The chain employs TRBV5-5 and TRBJ2-1, with D possibly being TRBD1 (5 bases). CDR1 is SGHKS, CDR2 YYEKEE, per germline (reference sequence). This CDR3 region has 16 residues. The V end was cut by 2 bases, the J end by 2 bases, with 14 bases between. CDR3 loop: CASSFRQGVPYNEQFF. The CDR3 region has the DNA TGTGCCAGCAGCTTCCGGCAGGGCGTTCCCTACAATGAGCAGTTCTTC.

V and J are TRBV28 and TRBJ1-5, with TRBD1 matching over 8 bases. CDR1 MDHEN and CDR2 SYDVKM come from the germline V gene. The V and J ends lost 7 bases and 7 bases, in that order; junction bases with no gene match: 12. This CDR3 comprises 15 residues. This CDR3 is CASTETGEFGQPQHF. The CDR3 DNA reads TGTGCCAGCACGGAGACAGGGGAGTTTGGGCAGCCCCAGCATTTT.

This chain uses TRBV6-5 with TRBJ1-5; 8 positions agree with TRBD1. Germline CDR1 MNHEY, CDR2 SVGAGI. There are 13 residues in the CDR3. V shed 6 bases and J 5 bases; nucleotides not matched to a gene: 3. The DNA of the CDR3 is TGTGCCAGCAGGGGGACAGGTCATCAGCCCCAGCATTTT. It yields the protein CASRGTGHQPQHF.

The rearrangement joins TRBV7-9 to TRBJ1-2; the D is unclear. Germline V gene data show CDR1 as SEHNR and CDR2 as FQNEAQ (reference sequence). The CDR3 runs 12 residues. With 0 bases removed from V and 8 bases from J, the gap between germline ends came to 7 bases. The CDR3 nucleotides read TGTGCCAGCAGCTTAGCGAGTTACGGCTACACCTTC. This codes for CASSLASYGYTF.

The chain joins TRBV7-6 to TRBJ2-3, with 7 nucleotides matching TRBD2. The CDR3 loop spans 14 amino acids. Germline lookup yields CDR1 SGHVS and CDR2 FNYEAQ. Germline trimming cut 2 bases from V and 1 base from J; bases unmatched to any gene: 0. The CDR3 DNA is TGTGCCAGCAGCTTAACTAGCGGCACAGATACGCAGTATTTT. It yields the protein CASSLTSGTDTQYF.

J is TRBJ2-1 and V is TRBV7-8; the D gene is possibly TRBD2 (6 bases). The CDR3 totals 15 residues. V lost 2 bases and J 5 bases, leaving 13 bases between the germline ends. Germline loops: CDR1 SGHVS, CDR2 FQNEAQ. This chain's CDR3 is CASSLLVGSNNEQFF. Written as DNA, the CDR3 is TGTGCCAGCAGCTTACTGGTCGGGAGCAACAATGAGCAGTTCTTC.

There are a few counts of this clone. The J gene is TRBJ2-7, the V gene TRBV6-1, with 9 nucleotides matching TRBD1. This CDR3 has 14 amino acids. Germline CDR1 MNHNS, CDR2 SASEGT. The junction had 5 bases not matched to a gene; V was cut back by 5 bases and J by 3 bases. CDR3 protein: CASSWDRADYEQYF. For the CDR3, the DNA is TGTGCCAGCAGTTGGGACAGGGCTGACTACGAGCAGTACTTC.

This CDR3 is CASSLFGGLETQYF. CDR3 in DNA: TGTGCCAGCAGCTTATTCGGGGGATTAGAGACCCAGTACTTC. This rearrangement joins TRBV5-6 to TRBJ2-5, with a weak D call TRBD2 (6 bases). Per the germline V gene, CDR1 is SGHDT and CDR2 is YYEEEE. V was shortened by 2 bases and J by 4 bases, with 12 bases between the two germline ends. This CDR3 is 14 amino acids long.

The V and J genes are TRBV6-5 and TRBJ1-1, with a tentative D call TRBD1 (5 bases). This CDR3 is built from 15 residues. The V gene's germline CDR1 is MNHEY and CDR2 SVGAGI. V was pared by 4 bases and J by 1 base, with 13 bases between. CDR3 residues: CASSSLRQRNTEAFF. The DNA for the CDR3 is TGTGCCAGCAGTTCCTTAAGACAGAGGAACACTGAAGCTTTCTTT.

The gene calls are TRBV11-3 and TRBJ1-1, with 8 bases identical to TRBD1. Germline CDR1 reads SGHNT; CDR2 reads YENEEA. V was clipped by 2 bases and J by 3 bases; unmatched bases: 2. CDR3 length equals 14 residues. The CDR3 spells CASSLQGADTEAFF. As DNA, the CDR3 is TGTGCCAGCAGCTTACAGGGGGCGGACACTGAAGCTTTCTTT.

This clone was observed once. The chain couples TRBV21-1 to TRBJ1-3. TRBV21-1 is termed a pseudogene. The CDR3 consists of 16 residues. CDR3 loop: CASSKPMDCSGNTIYF. As DNA, the CDR3 is TGTGCCAGCAGCAAACCCATGGACTGCTCTGGAAACACCATATATTTT.

The chain uses TRBV27 and TRBJ2-7; 8 bases align to TRBD2. The germline gives CDR1 MNHEY, CDR2 SMNVEV (reference sequence). CDR3 length: 14 amino acids. Trimming took 4 bases from V and 5 from J; bases not matched to a gene: 7. For the CDR3, the DNA is TGTGCCAGCAGTTCGGAGCGGGAGATACACGAGCAGTACTTC. Its translation: CASSSEREIHEQYF.

V and J are TRBV6-5 and TRBJ1-5; weak D call: TRBD1 (6 bases). Trimming removed 5 bases at V and 6 bases at J, with 11 bases between. Germline V gives CDR1 MNHEY, CDR2 SVGAGI. The CDR3 length is 13 residues. CDR3 sequence reads: CASSDQGTQPQHF. CDR3 nucleotides: TGTGCCAGCAGTGATCAGGGGACTCAGCCCCAGCATTTT.

This rearrangement joins TRBV19 to TRBJ1-1, with no clear D. Trimming shortened V by 3 bases and J by 1 base, and 9 bases separated the two germline ends. This CDR3 is built from 14 residues. Germline lookup yields CDR1 LNHDA and CDR2 SQIVND (reference sequence). CDR3 amino acids: CASSIGLTNTEAFF. Here the CDR3 DNA reads TGTGCCAGTAGTATTGGGCTAACGAACACTGAAGCTTTCTTT.

The chain has TRBV7-3 and TRBJ1-2, with TRBD1 identical over 7 bases. The CDR3 totals 15 residues. V shed 0 bases and J 3 bases; nucleotides not matched to a gene: 4. Per germline, CDR1 SGHTA and CDR2 FQGTGA. The CDR3: CASSLTGRGDYGYTF. Here the CDR3 DNA reads TGTGCCAGCAGCTTAACGGGCAGGGGGGACTATGGCTACACCTTC. The full variable domain, in which reference TRBV7-3 and TRBJ1-2 provide the parts outside the CDR3, is GAGVSQTPSNKVTEKGKYVELRCDPISGHTALYWYRQSLGQGPEFLIYFQGTGAADDSGLPNDRFFAVRPEGSVSTLKIQRTERGDSAVYLCASSLTGRGDYGYTFGSGTRLTVV.

The CDR3 region is CASSLSQAYQPQHF. As DNA, the CDR3 is TGTGCCAGCAGCTTAAGCCAGGCTTATCAGCCCCAGCATTTT. This rearrangement joins TRBV7-8 to TRBJ1-5; no clear D. This CDR3 spans 14 amino acids. V dropped 2 bases and J dropped 5 bases, with 10 bases sitting between them. Germline loops: CDR1 SGHVS, CDR2 FQNEAQ. Full variable domain (outside the CDR3, taken from reference TRBV7-8 and TRBJ1-5): GAGVSQSPRYKVAKRGQDVALRCDPISGHVSLFWYQQALGQGPEFLTYFQNEAQLDKSGLPSDRFFAERPEGSVSTLKIQRTQQEDSAVYLCASSLSQAYQPQHFGDGTRLSIL.

This chain connects TRBV18 to TRBJ2-7, with 8 nucleotides matching TRBD1. Germline CDR1 reads KGHSH; CDR2 reads LQKENI. The ends lost 3 bases at V and 5 bases at J; junction bases unmatched: 6. The CDR3 is 14 residues long. CDR3 amino acids: CASSPRTGQNEQYF. CDR3 DNA sequence: TGTGCCAGCTCACCGAGGACAGGGCAGAACGAGCAGTACTTC.

The chain carries TRBV2 and TRBJ2-3; D possibly corresponds to TRBD2 (5 bases). V dropped 4 bases and J dropped 0 bases, with 11 bases sitting between them. The CDR3 is made up of 15 amino acids. Germline CDR1 reads SNHLY; CDR2 reads FYNNEI. The CDR3 sequence: CASSVERISTDTQYF. DNA for the CDR3: TGTGCCAGCAGTGTGGAGCGGATAAGCACAGATACGCAGTATTTT.

V usage is TRBV6-5 and J usage is TRBJ2-1, with 10 bases matching TRBD2. Germline loops: CDR1 MNHEY, CDR2 SVGAGI. J gave up 1 base and V 4 bases, and 4 bases lay outside the gene matches. The CDR3 is made up of 16 amino acids. The CDR3 sequence is CASSSPLAGSYNEQFF. Written as DNA, the CDR3 is TGTGCCAGCAGTTCCCCACTAGCGGGATCCTACAATGAGCAGTTCTTC.

V is TRBV28 and J is TRBJ2-3; 11 bases are shared with TRBD1. Germline V gene sequence: CDR1 MDHEN, CDR2 SYDVKM. J lost 2 bases, V lost 5 bases, and 6 bases had no gene match. The CDR3 sequence is 16 residues long. The CDR3 is CASSPRDRGFTDTQYF. The CDR3 DNA follows: TGTGCCAGCAGTCCCAGGGACAGGGGGTTCACAGATACGCAGTATTTT.

CDR3 loop: CASSQDPGLAGVYEQYF. CDR3 DNA: TGCGCCAGCAGCCAAGATCCCGGACTAGCGGGAGTTTACGAGCAGTACTTC. The V call is TRBV4-1, the J call TRBJ2-7; 13 bases are shared with TRBD2. CDR1 and CDR2 (germline): MGHRA, YSYEKL. The CDR3 spans 17 residues. The V gene end was trimmed by 0 bases and the J gene end by 4 bases; junction bases not matched to a gene: 6.

This sequence joins TRBV10-3 and TRBJ1-1; tentative D call: TRBD1 (5 bases). Germline-derived CDR1 and CDR2 are ENHRY and SYGVKD. V shed 8 bases and J shed 5 bases, with 12 bases lying between them. There are 12 residues in the CDR3. In DNA, the CDR3 is TGTGCCATCGGGCCAGGGAGGACTGAAGCTTTCTTT. Translated, it gives CAIGPGRTEAFF.

V gene TRBV9 combines with J gene TRBJ2-1; 14 nucleotides match TRBD2. The CDR3 extends over 15 amino acids. The germline gives CDR1 SGDLS, CDR2 YYNGEE. Losses at the gene ends were 4 bases for V and 10 bases for J; bases not matched to a gene: 7. As DNA, the CDR3 is TGTGCCAGCAGCCCCGGGACTAGCGGGAGTAAGGAGCAGTTCTTC. Protein sequence: CASSPGTSGSKEQFF.